This TCR beta chain was retrieved from a study of blood T cell repertoires in COVID-19. Turning to the study itself: Spain, Italy and the United States supplied samples that represented acute and convalescent COVID-19. PBMCs, B-cell-depleted T cells, or T cells were the source of the cDNA or gDNA that made up the material.

Methods used by the authors: By means of reference gene primer amplification, nucleated cell counts were estimated. Libraries were prepared by immunoSEQ multiplex PCR; TCRdb keeps only in-frame clonotypes and omits some of them. V and J calls and clone size are copied from that table; D and trimming were computed from the DNA. The sample records just over 95,000 clones, about 86% being singletons. The CDR3 length is 17 residues. The trim removed 7 bases at V and 4 bases at J, leaving 12 bases unmatched. The V gene's germline CDR1 is ENHRY and CDR2 SYGVKD. The V call is TRBV10-3, the J call TRBJ2-2, with 10 bases matching TRBD1. Sequenced input: peripheral blood. This clonotype originated in a man aged 55 to 69 with acute or convalescent COVID-19. CDR3 DNA sequence: TGTGCCATCACCCCCGACAGGGGGCTTATCGGCACCGGGGAGCTGTTTTTT. This sequence encodes CAITPDRGLIGTGELFF.